This TCR beta chain was sequenced for a study of blood T cells in healthy people across ages. A J-beta primer mix and a sample-barcoded 5' primer were used in a second PCR of roughly 6 to 12 cycles. MiXCR was run by TCRdb on the 5' RACE reads, yielding one entry per CDR3 protein. The sample holds roughly 2 million distinct CDR3 sequences, about 50% seen once. The source is a woman in her 40s in good health. The sample taken for sequencing was blood.

The CDR3 protein is CSVAKELDTQYF. CDR3 bases: TGCAGCGTTGCAAAGGAGTTAGATACGCAGTATTTT. The chain carries TRBV29-1 and TRBJ2-3; D ambiguous. The V gene lost 4 bases and the J gene lost 5 bases, with 10 bases spanning the gap. This CDR3 comprises 12 residues. Germline CDR1 and CDR2: SQVTM and ANQGSEA.